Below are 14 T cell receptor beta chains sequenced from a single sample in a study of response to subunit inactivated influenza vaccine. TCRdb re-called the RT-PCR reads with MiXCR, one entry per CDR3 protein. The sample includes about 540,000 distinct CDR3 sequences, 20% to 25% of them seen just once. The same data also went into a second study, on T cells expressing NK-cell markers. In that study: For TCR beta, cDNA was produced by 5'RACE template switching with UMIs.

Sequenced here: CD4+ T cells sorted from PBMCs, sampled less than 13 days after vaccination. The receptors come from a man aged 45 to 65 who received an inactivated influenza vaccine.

In DNA, the CDR3 is TGTGCCAGCAGTCACAGGGGAATGGATGAAAAACTGTTTTTT. This sequence encodes CASSHRGMDEKLFF. The rearrangement links TRBV12-3 or TRBV12-4 to TRBJ1-4, with 7 nucleotides matching TRBD1. This CDR3 is 14 amino acids long. Unmatched junction bases numbered 6, after V lost 5 bases and J lost 6 bases.

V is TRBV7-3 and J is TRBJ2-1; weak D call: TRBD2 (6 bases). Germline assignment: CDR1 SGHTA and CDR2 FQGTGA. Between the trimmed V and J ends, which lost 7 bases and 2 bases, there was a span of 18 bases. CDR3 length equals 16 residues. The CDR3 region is CASTTSPGVPYNEQFF. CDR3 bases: TGTGCCAGCACCACCTCACCGGGGGTCCCCTACAATGAGCAGTTCTTC.

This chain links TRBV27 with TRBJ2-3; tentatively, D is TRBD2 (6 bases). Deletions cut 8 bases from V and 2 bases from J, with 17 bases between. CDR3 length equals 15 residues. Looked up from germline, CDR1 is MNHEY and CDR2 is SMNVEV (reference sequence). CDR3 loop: CASAGPSQNTDTQYF. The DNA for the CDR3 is TGTGCCAGCGCGGGGCCATCTCAAAACACAGATACGCAGTATTTT.

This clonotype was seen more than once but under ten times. The CDR3 DNA reads as TGCAGTGTCAGTAAACTCAGGGGGCCGGCCAAAAACATTCAGTACTTC. It codes for CSVSKLRGPAKNIQYF. The V and J genes are TRBV20-1 and TRBJ2-4; TRBD1 matches at 8 bases. The CDR3 is made up of 16 amino acids. V dropped 7 bases and J dropped 1; count of bases not matched to a gene: 12. CDR1 DFQATT and CDR2 SNEGSKA come from the germline V gene (reference sequence).

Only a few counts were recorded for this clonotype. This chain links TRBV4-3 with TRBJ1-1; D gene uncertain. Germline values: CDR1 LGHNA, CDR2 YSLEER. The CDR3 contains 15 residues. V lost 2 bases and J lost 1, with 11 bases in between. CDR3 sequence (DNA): TGCGCCAGCAGCCAAAGAGTGTCAAGGAACACTGAAGCTTTCTTT. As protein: CASSQRVSRNTEAFF.

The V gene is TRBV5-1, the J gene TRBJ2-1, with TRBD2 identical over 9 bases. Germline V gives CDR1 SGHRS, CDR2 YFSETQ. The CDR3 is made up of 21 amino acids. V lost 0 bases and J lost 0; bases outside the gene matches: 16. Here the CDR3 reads CASSLVPTAGGPKSSYNEQFF. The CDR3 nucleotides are TGCGCCAGCAGCTTGGTTCCGACAGCGGGAGGCCCAAAGAGCTCCTACAATGAGCAGTTCTTC.

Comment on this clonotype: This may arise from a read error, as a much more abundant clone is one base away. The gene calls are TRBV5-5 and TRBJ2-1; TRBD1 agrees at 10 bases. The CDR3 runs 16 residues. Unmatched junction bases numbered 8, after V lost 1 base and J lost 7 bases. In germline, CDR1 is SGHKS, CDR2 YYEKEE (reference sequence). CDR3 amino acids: CASSLLDRGIWNEQFF. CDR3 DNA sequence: TGTGCCAGCAGCTTGCTGGACAGGGGGATTTGGAATGAGCAGTTCTTC.

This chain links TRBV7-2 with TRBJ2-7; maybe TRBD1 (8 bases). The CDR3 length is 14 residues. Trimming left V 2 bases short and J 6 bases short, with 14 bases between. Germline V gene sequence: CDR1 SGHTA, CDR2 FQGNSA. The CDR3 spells CASSLSGDRLEQYF. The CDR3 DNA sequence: TGTGCCAGCAGCTTAAGCGGGGACAGGCTCGAGCAGTACTTC.

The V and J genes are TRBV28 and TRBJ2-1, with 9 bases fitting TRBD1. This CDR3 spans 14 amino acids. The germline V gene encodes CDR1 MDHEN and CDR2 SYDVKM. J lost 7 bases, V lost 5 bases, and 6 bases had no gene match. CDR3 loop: CASSPGQGPNEQFF. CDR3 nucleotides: TGTGCCAGCAGTCCGGGACAGGGCCCTAATGAGCAGTTCTTC.

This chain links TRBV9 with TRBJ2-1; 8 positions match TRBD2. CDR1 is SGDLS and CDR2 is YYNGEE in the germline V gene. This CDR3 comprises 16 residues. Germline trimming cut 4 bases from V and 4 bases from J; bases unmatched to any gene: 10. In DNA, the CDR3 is TGTGCCAGCAGCCCCCGGGGTAGCGGGACGTACAATGAGCAGTTCTTC. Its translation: CASSPRGSGTYNEQFF.

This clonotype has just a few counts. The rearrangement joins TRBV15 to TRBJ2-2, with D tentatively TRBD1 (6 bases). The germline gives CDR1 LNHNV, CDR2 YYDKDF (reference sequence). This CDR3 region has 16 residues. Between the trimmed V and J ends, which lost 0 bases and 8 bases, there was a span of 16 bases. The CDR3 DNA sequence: TGTGCCACCAGCAGAGAGCGCGCGCAGGGGAGTGGGGAGCTGTTTTTT. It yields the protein CATSRERAQGSGELFF.

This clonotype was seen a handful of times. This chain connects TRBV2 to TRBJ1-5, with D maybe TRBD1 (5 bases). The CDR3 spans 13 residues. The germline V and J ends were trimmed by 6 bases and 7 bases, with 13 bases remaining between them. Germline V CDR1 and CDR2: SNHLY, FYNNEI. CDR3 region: CASSALGPQPQHF. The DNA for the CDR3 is TGTGCCAGCAGCGCTTTGGGGCCACAGCCCCAGCATTTT.

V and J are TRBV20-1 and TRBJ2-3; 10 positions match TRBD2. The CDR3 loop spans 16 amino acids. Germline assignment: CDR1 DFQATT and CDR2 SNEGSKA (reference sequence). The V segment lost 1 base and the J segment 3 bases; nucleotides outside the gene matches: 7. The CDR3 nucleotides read TGCAGTGCTAGAGTGACATTAGCGGGAGGTACAGATACGCAGTATTTT. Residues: CSARVTLAGGTDTQYF.

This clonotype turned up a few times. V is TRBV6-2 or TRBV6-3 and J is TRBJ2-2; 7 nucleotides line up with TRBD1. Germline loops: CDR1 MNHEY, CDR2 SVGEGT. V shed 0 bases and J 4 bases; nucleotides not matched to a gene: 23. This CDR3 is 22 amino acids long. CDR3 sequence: CASSYSTLALQGSWAPTGELFF. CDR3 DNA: TGTGCCAGCAGTTACTCGACGCTAGCCTTACAGGGGTCCTGGGCGCCCACCGGGGAGCTGTTTTTT.